The text below deals with one T cell receptor (beta chain). Its antigen is currently not known. No quality values exist for individual bases; no much larger clone is one base distant. In light of the paper, this sample's time point label describes: about 28 days (+/-7) after the second vaccine dose. AZD1222 recipients with second doses at about 4 weeks or about 12 weeks were pooled, because spike-specific TCR depth and breadth did not differ between schedules. Vaccinee samples came from UK trials COV001 and COV002, including a single-blind randomized controlled phase 2/3 trial of AZD1222 (ChAdOx1 nCoV-19) in healthy adults. For TCRbeta chain sequencing, PBMC samples from trial participants were taken at day 0 and at day 28 after the second dose. This sample stems from a study of T cell responses to AZD1222 COVID-19 vaccine (dated by TCRdb to the early 2020s). For the wider study: A total of just over 230 trial participants underwent TCR sequencing, of whom about 210 had received two doses of AZD1222 and some 25 had received two doses of the MenACWY control vaccine. Enrollment into the trials was organized by age into subgroups of 18-55, 56-69 and 70-plus years, and those subgroups contained 148, 28 and 57 TCR-sequenced participants, respectively.

Beyond this particular receptor, the publication reports: Most participants were white British and females outnumbered males, and the authors suggested that clonal diversity may have been underestimated. Because no samples from the day 14 peak response were available, repertoires could be characterized only after the peak T cell response. The 56-69-year group was small, and its depth increase did not reach significance, likely because of low power. Reportedly, close to half of the unique spike-specific TCRs recognized epitopes lying outside the regions that are mutated in the B.1.351 and B.1.1.7 variants. Spike-specific TCR breadth and depth rose significantly after two AZD1222 doses compared with day 0 and with MenACWY recipients. The vaccine-associated CD4 TCRs covered the entire spike protein, and the dominant responses fell in regions 160-218 and 743-854. Only 5 to 7 AZD1222 recipients were SARS-CoV-2 seropositive at baseline, limiting conclusions about previously exposed vaccinees.

Looking up the germline V gene yields CDR1 SGHTA and CDR2 FQGNSA. The V and J ends are trimmed by 0 bases and 4 bases, leaving 17 bases between them. The CDR3 runs 17 residues from the cysteine to the phenylalanine. Only the CDR3 region is kept as DNA, spanning 51 bases read in frame from base 1. The CDR3 regions of human TCRbeta chains were analyzed by immunosequencing. On the study's bioinformatics: TCRs in the repertoires were compared against a reference library of SARS-CoV-2-specific TCRs that had been generated with the MIRA antigen-specificity platform. Breadth was defined as the fraction of unique TCRs that were SARS-CoV-2-associated. Depth was defined as the fraction of total T cells that were SARS-CoV-2-associated. Using the MIRA data, each spike-specific TCR was assigned both to the spike region to which the TCR was reactive and to a CD4 or CD8 class. Log10-transformed breadth and depth values were compared by one-way ANOVA with Sidak's multiple comparisons tests. The immuneACCESS repertoire file appears here via TCRdb, limited to in-frame rearrangements. These files lack a portion of the clones; in checked studies, under half of the deficit traces to unresolved V genes, and the cause of the others is not known. Clone size and the V and J calls come from that table; the DNA yielded D and trimming. The sample table records under 50,000 clones; around 89% of these occur just once. 5.3% of the sample goes to the ten largest clones.

The chain is made from TRBV7-2 and TRBJ2-3; the best D guess is TRBD2, with 7 bases matching. Material: peripheral blood, obtained 28 days after the second AZD1222 dose. This receptor was taken from an adult who received the AZD1222 COVID-19 vaccine. The base sequence is TGTGCCAGCAGCTTAGCCGGCGGGGGCGGGATCTCAGATACGCAGTATTTT. Its protein is CASSLAGGGGISDTQYF.